This T cell receptor (beta chain) was recorded in a study of molecular identifiers for immune sequencing clone quantification. This clonotype came up many times. Its antigen is still unknown. Study observations and caveats: Among some 990,000 naive cells, as was reported, spiked Jurkat TCR RNA from one cell was detectable.

V was pared by 6 bases and J by 2 bases, with 6 bases of the junction left unmatched. In germline, CDR1 is SEHNR, CDR2 FQNEAQ (reference sequence). The CDR3 is 15 amino acids. TCRdb re-derived calls from the PCR reads in MiXCR, one entry per CDR3 protein. The sample has 80,000 to 100,000 distinct CDR3 sequences, around 24% seen once. Sequenced: naive CD8+ T cells from blood, with Jurkat cell RNA spiked in. Regarding subset: FACS-sorted CD8+CD4-CCR7+CD45RA+ naive T cells. This receptor was taken from a human donor in good health. Some libraries in this study had Jurkat cell RNA spiked in. The gene calls are TRBV7-9 and TRBJ2-7; 11 bases are shared with TRBD2. Here the CDR3 DNA reads TGTGCCAGCAGAGCTACTAGCGGGAGCCCCTACGAGCAGTACTTC. It specifies CASRATSGSPYEQYF.